This T cell receptor (beta chain) was sequenced during a study of tumor-infiltrating lymphocytes in primary liver carcinoma. As for the study in general: Sequenced samples came back with roughly 3.65 to 7.5 million productive TCRbeta reads, and the counts looked alike across tissue types.

The V segment lost 3 bases and the J segment 4 bases; nucleotides outside the gene matches: 7. Germline V CDR1 and CDR2: SEHNR, FQNEAQ (reference sequence). CDR3 length equals 15 residues. This clonotype was detected ten times or more. Priming with a constant-region primer yielded TCR beta cDNA from 450 to 550 ng total RNA. Libraries for TCR beta were built through three nested multiplex PCR rounds, which together made up a slightly modified ARM-PCR procedure. Each of the first two PCR rounds ran nine to ten cycles with TRBV1-TRBV30 forward and C-beta reverse primers. TCRdb passed the multiplex PCR reads through MiXCR, listing each CDR3 protein once. The sample has approximately 40,000 distinct CDR3 sequences, around 70% seen once; the top ten hold 15% to 20%. The roughly 19-32 mg bulk tissue piece was not sorted before simultaneous RNA and DNA extraction. With chronic HBV infection, the patients were also treatment-naive.

The source material was liver tumor tissue from sampling region 2. Subset denoted: tumor region T2, inferior pole. The rearrangement links TRBV7-9 to TRBJ2-3; TRBD2 matches at 7 bases. The origin of this receptor is a man between 40 and 49 years old with primary liver carcinoma and hepatitis B virus infection. The CDR3 region has the DNA TGTGCCAGCAGCTTCGGCGGGAGCGGACCAGATACGCAGTATTTT. This codes for CASSFGGSGPDTQYF.